Listed here are 32 T cell receptor beta chains from one sample, sequenced in a study of blood T cell repertoires in COVID-19. Measured with immunoSEQ multiplex PCR; TCRdb has only the in-frame clones, and not every one. The table includes about 240,000 clones, about 80% detected once. The material sequenced was PBMCs or T cells enriched from blood (not recorded which). These receptors were collected from a middle-aged woman who had been exposed to COVID-19.

The V call is TRBV5-1, the J call TRBJ2-5, with TRBD1 identical over 7 bases. Germline values: CDR1 SGHRS, CDR2 YFSETQ. The CDR3 loop spans 16 amino acids. The J segment lost 0 bases and the V segment lost 7 bases, leaving 12 bases of the junction unmatched. The CDR3 sequence: CASSVRNRGHQETQYF. The CDR3 bases are TGCGCCAGCTCCGTGAGAAACAGGGGCCACCAAGAGACCCAGTACTTC.

V and J are TRBV7-3 and TRBJ2-7; D possibly corresponds to TRBD1 (6 bases). The germline gives CDR1 SGHTA, CDR2 FQGTGA. The V end was cut by 5 bases, the J end by 3 bases, with 14 bases between. The CDR3 loop spans 14 amino acids. CDR3 amino acids: CASSQTGSHYEQYF. CDR3 nucleotide sequence: TGTGCCAGCAGCCAGACAGGTTCCCACTACGAGCAGTACTTC.

This clone has more than one count but fewer than ten. This chain joins TRBV12-3 or TRBV12-4 and TRBJ2-3, with D uncertain. V lost 4 bases and J 4 bases, leaving 6 bases between the germline ends. The CDR3 consists of 12 residues. CDR3 in amino acids: CASSSSSDTQYF. CDR3 bases: TGTGCCAGCAGTTCGAGCTCAGATACGCAGTATTTT.

The chain combines TRBV2 with TRBJ2-5; 9 nucleotides line up with TRBD2. The CDR3 runs 13 residues. After removal of 8 bases from V and 0 bases from J, the junction contained 1 base not matched to a gene. The V gene's germline CDR1 is SNHLY and CDR2 FYNNEI. The DNA of the CDR3 is TGTGCCAGCTCTAGCGGGGACCAAGAGACCCAGTACTTC. Translation gives CASSSGDQETQYF.

This chain links TRBV4-1 with TRBJ2-1, with 10 bases fitting TRBD2. The CDR3 consists of 16 residues. Germline values: CDR1 MGHRA, CDR2 YSYEKL. With V trimmed by 4 bases and J by 8 bases, 11 bases remained unmatched. The CDR3 DNA sequence: TGCGCCAGCAGCCGGGCTAGCGGGGGCCACTTGGATGAGCAGTTCTTC. Translation: CASSRASGGHLDEQFF.

The V call is TRBV9, the J call TRBJ1-2, with 7 bases lining up with TRBD1. Germline trimming cut 0 bases from V and 5 bases from J; bases unmatched to any gene: 13. Germline loops: CDR1 SGDLS, CDR2 YYNGEE. The CDR3 is 17 residues long. CDR3: CASSVVVEGQLLYGYTF. In DNA form, the CDR3 reads TGTGCCAGCAGCGTAGTAGTTGAGGGACAGTTATTATATGGCTACACCTTC.

This clone was recorded once. The chain links TRBV9 to TRBJ2-3, with no clear D. CDR3 length: 14 residues. The germline V gene has CDR1 SGDLS and CDR2 YYNGEE. V lost 0 bases and J 0 bases, leaving 5 bases between the germline ends. As DNA, the CDR3 is TGTGCCAGCAGCGTAGCCCCTAGCACAGATACGCAGTATTTT. Translating it yields CASSVAPSTDTQYF.

The V gene is TRBV6-5, the J gene TRBJ2-2; D gene unclear. The germline V and J ends were trimmed by 8 bases and 1 base, with 11 bases remaining between them. The CDR3 is made up of 14 amino acids. Per the germline V gene, CDR1 is MNHEY and CDR2 is SVGAGI. DNA for the CDR3: TGTGCCAGCCAGAGGCAGATGAACACCGGGGAGCTGTTTTTT. Its translation: CASQRQMNTGELFF.

V is TRBV7-6 and J is TRBJ1-1; a weak D match, TRBD1 (6 bases). This CDR3 region has 15 residues. Germline V gives CDR1 SGHVS, CDR2 FNYEAQ. Trimming took off 1 base at V and 4 bases at J, with 13 bases between the two ends. CDR3 coding DNA: TGTGCCAGCAGCTTAGACAGGGTGCCGAGCACTGAAGCTTTCTTT. The encoded protein is CASSLDRVPSTEAFF.

CDR3 DNA: TGTGCCACCGAGGCGGGGGAAGGTCGTGAAGCTTTCTTT. This encodes CATEAGEGREAFF. The genes are TRBV24-1 and TRBJ1-1; tentatively, D is TRBD1 (5 bases). V lost 9 bases and J lost 7, with 17 bases in between. The CDR3 loop spans 13 amino acids. Germline-derived CDR1 and CDR2 are KGHDR and SFDVKD.

V and J are TRBV9 and TRBJ1-4; D is possibly TRBD1 (6 bases). This CDR3 contains 14 residues. V was pared by 6 bases and J by 8 bases, with 17 bases between. Germline assignment: CDR1 SGDLS and CDR2 YYNGEE. This chain's CDR3 is CASTLGPGGEKLFF. The CDR3 coding sequence is TGTGCCAGCACTTTGGGCCCGGGGGGCGAAAAACTGTTTTTT.

The J gene is TRBJ2-3, the V gene TRBV6-5; the D is unclear. CDR3 length: 15 residues. V dropped 7 bases and J dropped 2 bases, with 16 bases sitting between them. The V gene's germline CDR1 is MNHEY and CDR2 SVGAGI. The CDR3: CASTPTVTNTDTQYF. The CDR3 DNA is TGTGCCAGCACCCCGACTGTCACAAACACAGATACGCAGTATTTT.

V and J are TRBV15 and TRBJ1-1; D is undetermined. This CDR3 comprises 12 residues. V lost 8 bases and J 0 bases, leaving 7 bases between the germline ends. Germline values: CDR1 LNHNV, CDR2 YYDKDF (reference sequence). The CDR3 DNA reads as TGTGCCACCGCGGCGGTGAACACTGAAGCTTTCTTT. Translating gives CATAAVNTEAFF. The whole variable domain, filled in from reference TRBV15 and TRBJ1-1, reads DAMVIQNPRYQVTQFGKPVTLSCSQTLNHNVMYWYQQKSSQAPKLLFHYYDKDFNNEADTPDNFQSRRPNTSFCFLDIRSPGLGDTAMYLCATAAVNTEAFFGQGTRLTVV.

The chain joins TRBV15 to TRBJ2-7; TRBD2 matches 8 bases. The ends lost 5 bases at V and 0 bases at J; junction bases unmatched: 6. The CDR3 spans 15 residues. CDR1 is LNHNV and CDR2 is YYDKDF in the germline V gene (reference sequence). The CDR3 nucleotides are TGTGCCACCAGCGTTTTTAGCGGGACCTCCTACGAGCAGTACTTC. Its protein product is CATSVFSGTSYEQYF.

This clone showed up just once. This chain's CDR3 is CASSPWTGGIQPQHF. CDR3 coding DNA: TGTGCCAGTAGTCCGTGGACAGGGGGCATTCAGCCCCAGCATTTT. This chain links TRBV19 with TRBJ1-5; 11 bases match TRBD1. The CDR3 is 15 residues long. V trimming: 5 bases; J trimming: 6 bases; junction bases outside the gene matches: 6. Germline loops: CDR1 LNHDA, CDR2 SQIVND (reference sequence).

This clone was recorded once. This sequence joins TRBV6-2 or TRBV6-3 and TRBJ1-2, with D unresolved. V gave up 3 bases and J gave up 6 bases, with 11 bases separating them. This CDR3 has 13 residues. The germline V gene encodes CDR1 MNHEY and CDR2 SVGEGT. The CDR3 protein is CASSYKGDDGYTF. The CDR3 region has the DNA TGTGCCAGCAGTTATAAAGGAGACGATGGCTACACCTTC.

This sequence joins TRBV18 and TRBJ2-2, with 7 bases matching TRBD1. The ends lost 2 bases at V and 1 base at J; junction bases unmatched: 4. Germline assignment: CDR1 KGHSH and CDR2 LQKENI. The CDR3 has 16 residues. CDR3 sequence: CASSPYRTGNTGELFF. The CDR3 region has the DNA TGTGCCAGCTCACCATATAGGACAGGGAACACCGGGGAGCTGTTTTTT.

V and J are TRBV5-4 and TRBJ2-5; TRBD1 matches 10 bases. The V gene end was trimmed by 0 bases and the J gene end by 5 bases; junction bases not matched to a gene: 4. This CDR3 has 15 amino acids. CDR1 and CDR2 (germline): SGHNT, YYREEE (reference sequence). CDR3 residues: CASSLAGQGYETQYF. The CDR3 DNA is TGTGCCAGCAGCTTGGCGGGACAGGGGTATGAGACCCAGTACTTC.

This chain joins TRBV12-3 or TRBV12-4 and TRBJ2-7; no firm D call. Trimming stripped 2 bases from V and 5 bases from J, with 7 bases between. The CDR3 sequence is 12 residues long. CDR3 DNA sequence: TGTGCCAGCAGTTTAAGCCACCACGAGCAGTACTTC. Its translation is CASSLSHHEQYF.

This clone was seen a few times. This sequence joins TRBV11-2 and TRBJ1-3; no definite D call. Trimming pared 4 bases from V and 0 bases from J, leaving 7 bases between. This CDR3 has 14 residues. Germline-derived CDR1 and CDR2 are SGHAT and FQNNGV. CDR3 loop: CASSSLVSGNTIYF. Written as DNA, the CDR3 is TGTGCCAGCAGCTCTTTAGTCTCTGGAAACACCATATATTTT.

This chain uses TRBV28 with TRBJ2-2; D gene unclear. The ends were cut back, 4 bases at V and 0 bases at J, with 9 bases in the middle. Germline loops: CDR1 MDHEN, CDR2 SYDVKM. This CDR3 is 15 amino acids long. The CDR3 DNA sequence: TGTGCCAGCAGTTCCCTATCCGCGAACACCGGGGAGCTGTTTTTT. Translation: CASSSLSANTGELFF.

This clone was observed a handful of times. The chain employs TRBV18 and TRBJ2-1, with 11 bases lining up with TRBD1. The length of the CDR3 is 13 residues. After removal of 6 bases from V and 11 bases from J, the junction contained 6 bases not matched to a gene. Per germline, CDR1 KGHSH and CDR2 LQKENI. The CDR3 DNA is TGTGCCAGCTCCCCCGGGACAGGGGGTAAGCAGTTCTTC. It is translated as CASSPGTGGKQFF.

The V call is TRBV18, the J call TRBJ2-3, with a possible D match to TRBD1 (5 bases). The CDR3 loop spans 17 amino acids. V gave up 2 bases and J gave up 1 base, with 16 bases separating them. CDR1 is KGHSH and CDR2 is LQKENI in the germline V gene. CDR3 in amino acids: CASSPSRARYRTDTQYF. CDR3 DNA: TGTGCCAGCTCACCAAGCAGGGCCAGGTATCGCACAGATACGCAGTATTTT.

V is TRBV4-2 and J is TRBJ1-2, with D tentatively TRBD1 (5 bases). The CDR3 is 13 residues long. Per the germline V gene, CDR1 is LGHNA and CDR2 is YNFKEQ. V dropped 1 base and J dropped 6 bases, with 9 bases sitting between them. CDR3 region: CASSQGGGDGYTF. CDR3 bases: TGTGCCAGCAGCCAAGGGGGGGGTGATGGCTACACCTTC.

The chain employs TRBV19 and TRBJ1-1; TRBD1 agrees at 7 bases. Unmatched junction bases numbered 12, after V lost 7 bases and J lost 4 bases. Germline assignment: CDR1 LNHDA and CDR2 SQIVND (reference sequence). The CDR3 sequence is 15 residues long. In DNA form, the CDR3 reads TGTGCCAGTACCCCTGGGACAGTTTGGGGCACTGAAGCTTTCTTT. Amino acid sequence: CASTPGTVWGTEAFF. The full variable domain, rest sourced from reference TRBV19 and TRBJ1-1, is DGGITQSPKYLFRKEGQNVTLSCEQNLNHDAMYWYRQDPGQGLRLIYYSQIVNDFQKGDIAEGYSVSREKKESFPLTVTSAQKNPTAFYLCASTPGTVWGTEAFFGQGTRLTVV.

This chain connects TRBV6-5 to TRBJ2-5; tentative D call: TRBD1 (6 bases). The CDR3 has 13 residues. V was pared by 7 bases and J by 1 base, with 10 bases between. Germline CDR1 reads MNHEY; CDR2 reads SVGAGI. CDR3: CASIRGFQETQYF. The CDR3, as DNA: TGTGCCAGCATTAGGGGGTTCCAAGAGACCCAGTACTTC.

The chain links TRBV5-1 to TRBJ2-3; 7 bases are shared with TRBD1. Germline V gene sequence: CDR1 SGHRS, CDR2 YFSETQ. Germline trimming cut 0 bases from V and 0 bases from J; bases unmatched to any gene: 7. The CDR3 runs to 17 residues. This CDR3 reads CASSLVLTGPSTDTQYF. CDR3 coding DNA: TGCGCCAGCAGCTTGGTCCTGACAGGGCCTAGCACAGATACGCAGTATTTT. The variable domain in full, completed from reference TRBV5-1 and TRBJ2-3, reads KAGVTQTPRYLIKTRGQQVTLSCSPISGHRSVSWYQQTPGQGLQFLFEYFSETQRNKGNFPGRFSGRQFSNSRSEMNVSTLELGDSALYLCASSLVLTGPSTDTQYFGPGTRLTVL.

This clone was observed once. The genes are TRBV5-4 and TRBJ1-6; 7 nucleotides agree with TRBD1. The V gene end was trimmed by 3 bases and the J gene end by 0 bases; junction bases not matched to a gene: 6. The germline V gene encodes CDR1 SGHNT and CDR2 YYREEE (reference sequence). The CDR3 is made up of 17 amino acids. The CDR3 nucleotides are TGTGCCAGCAGCTCGGGACAGACGAGCTCCTATAATTCACCCCTCCACTTT. Protein product: CASSSGQTSSYNSPLHF.

A few counts support this clone. This chain uses TRBV6-5 with TRBJ2-3; a weak D match, TRBD2 (6 bases). Germline CDR1 reads MNHEY; CDR2 reads SVGAGI. V shed 5 bases and J shed 6 bases, with 18 bases lying between them. This CDR3 comprises 15 residues. The CDR3 DNA reads TGTGCCAGCAGTCGTGACGGAGGGTTCTCGGATACGCAGTATTTT. Amino acids: CASSRDGGFSDTQYF.

The V call is TRBV28, the J call TRBJ1-2; 11 positions agree with TRBD1. The junction had 12 bases not matched to a gene; V was cut back by 4 bases and J by 8 bases. The CDR3 is made up of 16 amino acids. The germline V gene has CDR1 MDHEN and CDR2 SYDVKM. The CDR3 DNA reads as TGTGCCAGCAGTTCACCAATCGGACAGGGGGCGCGAGGCTACACCTTC. The encoded protein is CASSSPIGQGARGYTF.

The J gene is TRBJ1-2, the V gene TRBV27; D not resolved. The germline V gene encodes CDR1 MNHEY and CDR2 SMNVEV (reference sequence). This CDR3 comprises 13 residues. V dropped 2 bases and J dropped 3 bases, with 7 bases sitting between them. CDR3 DNA: TGTGCCAGCAGTTTAGCGGGAGACTATGGCTACACCTTC. Encoded protein: CASSLAGDYGYTF.

This clone was seen only a few times. The chain is built from TRBV18 and TRBJ1-6; 12 bases fit TRBD1. The trim removed 8 bases at V and 8 bases at J, leaving 10 bases unmatched. CDR3 length: 16 amino acids. Germline-derived CDR1 and CDR2 are KGHSH and LQKENI. CDR3 nucleotides: TGTGCCAGCCAGGGGACAGGGGGCGCCGCGGATTCACCCCTCCACTTT. Protein product: CASQGTGGAADSPLHF.